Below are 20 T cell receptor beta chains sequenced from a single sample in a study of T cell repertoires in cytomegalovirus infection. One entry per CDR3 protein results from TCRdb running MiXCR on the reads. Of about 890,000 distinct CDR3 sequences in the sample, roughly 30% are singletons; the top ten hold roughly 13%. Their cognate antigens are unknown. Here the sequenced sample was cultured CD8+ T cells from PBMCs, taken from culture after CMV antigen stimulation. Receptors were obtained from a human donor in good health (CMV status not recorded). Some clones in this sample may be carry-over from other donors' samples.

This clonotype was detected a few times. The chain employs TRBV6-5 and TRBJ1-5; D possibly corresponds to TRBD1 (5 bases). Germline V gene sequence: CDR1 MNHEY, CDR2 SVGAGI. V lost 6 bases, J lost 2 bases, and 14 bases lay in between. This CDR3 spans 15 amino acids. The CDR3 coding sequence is TGTGCCAGCAGCCCCGGGGGGTTTGGCAATCAGCCCCAGCATTTT. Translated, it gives CASSPGGFGNQPQHF.

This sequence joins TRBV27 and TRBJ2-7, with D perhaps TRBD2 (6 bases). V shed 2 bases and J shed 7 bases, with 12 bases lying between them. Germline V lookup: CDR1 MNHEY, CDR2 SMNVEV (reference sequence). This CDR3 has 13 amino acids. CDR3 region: CASSLAPGAEQYV. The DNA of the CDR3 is TGTGCCAGCAGTTTAGCTCCGGGAGCGGAGCAGTACGTC.

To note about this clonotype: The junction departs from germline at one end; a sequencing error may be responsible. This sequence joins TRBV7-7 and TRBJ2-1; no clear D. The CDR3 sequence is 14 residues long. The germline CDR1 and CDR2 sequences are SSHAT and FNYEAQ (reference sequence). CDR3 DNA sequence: TGTGCTAGCAGCTCTGACATATTCTCCAATGAGCAGTTCTTC. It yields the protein CASSSDIFSNEQFF.

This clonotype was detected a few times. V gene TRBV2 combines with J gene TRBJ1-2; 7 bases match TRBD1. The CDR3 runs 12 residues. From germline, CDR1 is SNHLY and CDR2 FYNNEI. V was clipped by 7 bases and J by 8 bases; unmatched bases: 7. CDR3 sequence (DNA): TGTGCCAGCACCTACAGGGGCGGGGGCTACACCTTC. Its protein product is CASTYRGGGYTF.

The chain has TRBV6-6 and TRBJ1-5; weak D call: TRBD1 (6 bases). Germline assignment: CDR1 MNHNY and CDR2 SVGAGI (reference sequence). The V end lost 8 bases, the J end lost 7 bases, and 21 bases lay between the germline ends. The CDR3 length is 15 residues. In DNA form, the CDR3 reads TGTGCCAGCGGGTTAAGAGGGGGAAATGGCCAGCCCCAGCATTTT. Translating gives CASGLRGGNGQPQHF.

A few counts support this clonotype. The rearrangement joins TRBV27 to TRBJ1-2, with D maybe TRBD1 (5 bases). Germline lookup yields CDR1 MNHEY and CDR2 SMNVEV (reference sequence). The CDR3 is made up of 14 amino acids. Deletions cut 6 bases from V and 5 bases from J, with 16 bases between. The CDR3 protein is CASSPAGNNYGYTF. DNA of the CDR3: TGTGCCAGCAGCCCGGCAGGGAACAATTATGGCTACACCTTC.

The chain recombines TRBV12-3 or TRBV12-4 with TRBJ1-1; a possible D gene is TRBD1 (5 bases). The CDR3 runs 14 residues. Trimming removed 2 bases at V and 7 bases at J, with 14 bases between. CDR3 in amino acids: CASSLRGGNGEAFF. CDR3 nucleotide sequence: TGTGCCAGCAGTTTAAGGGGAGGGAATGGTGAAGCTTTCTTT.

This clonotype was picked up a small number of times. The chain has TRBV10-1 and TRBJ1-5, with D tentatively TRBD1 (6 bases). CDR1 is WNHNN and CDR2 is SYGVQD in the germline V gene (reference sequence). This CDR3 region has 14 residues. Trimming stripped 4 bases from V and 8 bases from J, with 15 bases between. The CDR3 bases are TGCGCCAGCAGTGCCAGGGGCTTATCCGAGCCCCAGCATTTT. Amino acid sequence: CASSARGLSEPQHF.

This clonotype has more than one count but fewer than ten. The CDR3 region is CASSIGAGVEGEAFF. CDR3 in DNA: TGTGCCAGTAGTATAGGGGCAGGGGTAGAAGGTGAAGCTTTCTTT. The chain couples TRBV19 to TRBJ1-1; a possible D gene is TRBD1 (6 bases). The V and J ends lost 1 base and 7 bases respectively, with 16 bases between them. Germline CDR1 and CDR2: LNHDA and SQIVND (reference sequence). This CDR3 has 15 residues.

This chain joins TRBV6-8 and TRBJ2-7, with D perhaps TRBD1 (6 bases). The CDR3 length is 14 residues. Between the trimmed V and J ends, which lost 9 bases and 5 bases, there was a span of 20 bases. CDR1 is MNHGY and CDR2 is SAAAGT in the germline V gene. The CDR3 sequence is CASEGTYISHEQYV. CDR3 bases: TGTGCCAGTGAAGGGACATACATTTCCCACGAGCAGTACGTC.

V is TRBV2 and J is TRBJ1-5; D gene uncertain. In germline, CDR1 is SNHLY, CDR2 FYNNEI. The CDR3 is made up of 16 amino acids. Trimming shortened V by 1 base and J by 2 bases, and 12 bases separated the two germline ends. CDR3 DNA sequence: TGTGCCAGCAGTGAAGATGAGGGTGAGGGCAATCAGCCCCAGCATTTT. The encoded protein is CASSEDEGEGNQPQHF.

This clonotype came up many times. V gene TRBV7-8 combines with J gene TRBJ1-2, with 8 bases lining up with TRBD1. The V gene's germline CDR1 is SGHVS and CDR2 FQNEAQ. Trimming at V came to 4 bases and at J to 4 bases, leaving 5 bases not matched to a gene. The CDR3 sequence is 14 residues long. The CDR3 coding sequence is TGTGCCAGCAGCTCCGATACAGGGGGCTATGGCTACACCTTC. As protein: CASSSDTGGYGYTF.

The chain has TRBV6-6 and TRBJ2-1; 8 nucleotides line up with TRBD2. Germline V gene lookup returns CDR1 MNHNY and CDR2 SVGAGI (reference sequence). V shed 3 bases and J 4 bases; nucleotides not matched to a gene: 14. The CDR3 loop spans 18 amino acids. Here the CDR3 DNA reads TGTGCCAGCAGTTATCCGGGGGACGGCGGGGGGCCATACAATGAGCAGTTCTTC. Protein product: CASSYPGDGGGPYNEQFF.

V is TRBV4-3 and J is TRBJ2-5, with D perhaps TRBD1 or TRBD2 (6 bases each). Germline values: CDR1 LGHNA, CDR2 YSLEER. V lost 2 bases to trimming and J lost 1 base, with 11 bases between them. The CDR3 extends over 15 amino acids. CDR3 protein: CASSQYRGVQETQYF. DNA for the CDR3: TGCGCCAGCAGCCAATATAGGGGGGTCCAAGAGACCCAGTACTTC.

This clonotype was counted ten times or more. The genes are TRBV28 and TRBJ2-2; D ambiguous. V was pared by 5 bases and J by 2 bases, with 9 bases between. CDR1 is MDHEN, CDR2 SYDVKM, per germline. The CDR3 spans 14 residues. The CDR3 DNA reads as TGTGCCAGCAGTCCCCGGCCTAACACCGGGGAGCTGTTTTTT. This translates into CASSPRPNTGELFF.

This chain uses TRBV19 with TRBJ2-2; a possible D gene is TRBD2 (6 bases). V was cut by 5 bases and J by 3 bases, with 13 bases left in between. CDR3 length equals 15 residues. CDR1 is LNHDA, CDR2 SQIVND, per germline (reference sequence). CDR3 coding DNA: TGTGCCAGTAGTGTCGTCGGGGGAGACACCGGGGAGCTGTTTTTT. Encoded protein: CASSVVGGDTGELFF.

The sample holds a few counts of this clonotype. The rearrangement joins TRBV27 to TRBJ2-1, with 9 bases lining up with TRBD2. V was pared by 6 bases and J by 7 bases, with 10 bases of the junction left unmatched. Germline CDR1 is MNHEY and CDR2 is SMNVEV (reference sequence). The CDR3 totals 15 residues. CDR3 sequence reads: CASRPGGGGTNEQFF. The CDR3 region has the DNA TGTGCCAGCAGGCCCGGCGGGGGGGGTACAAATGAGCAGTTCTTC.

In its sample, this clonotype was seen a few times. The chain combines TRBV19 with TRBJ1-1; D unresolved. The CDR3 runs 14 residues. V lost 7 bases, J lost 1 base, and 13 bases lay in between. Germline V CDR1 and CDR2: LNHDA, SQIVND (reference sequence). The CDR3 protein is CASKVEAGNTEAFF. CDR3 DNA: TGTGCCAGTAAGGTAGAAGCCGGGAACACTGAAGCTTTCTTT. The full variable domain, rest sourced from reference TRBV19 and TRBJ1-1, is DGGITQSPKYLFRKEGQNVTLSCEQNLNHDAMYWYRQDPGQGLRLIYYSQIVNDFQKGDIAEGYSVSREKKESFPLTVTSAQKNPTAFYLCASKVEAGNTEAFFGQGTRLTVV.

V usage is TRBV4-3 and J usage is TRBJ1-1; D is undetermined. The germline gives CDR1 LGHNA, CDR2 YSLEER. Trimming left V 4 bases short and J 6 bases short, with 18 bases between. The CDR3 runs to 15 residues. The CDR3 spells CASSPAQGSLAEAFF. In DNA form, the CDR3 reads TGCGCCAGCAGCCCCGCCCAAGGATCCCTGGCTGAAGCTTTCTTT.

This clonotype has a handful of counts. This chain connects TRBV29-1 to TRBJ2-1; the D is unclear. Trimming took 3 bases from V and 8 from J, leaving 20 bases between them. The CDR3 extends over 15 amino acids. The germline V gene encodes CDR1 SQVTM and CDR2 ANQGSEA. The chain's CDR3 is CSVEPRLPSADEQFF. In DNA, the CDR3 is TGCAGCGTTGAGCCTCGGCTACCCTCGGCCGATGAGCAGTTCTTC.